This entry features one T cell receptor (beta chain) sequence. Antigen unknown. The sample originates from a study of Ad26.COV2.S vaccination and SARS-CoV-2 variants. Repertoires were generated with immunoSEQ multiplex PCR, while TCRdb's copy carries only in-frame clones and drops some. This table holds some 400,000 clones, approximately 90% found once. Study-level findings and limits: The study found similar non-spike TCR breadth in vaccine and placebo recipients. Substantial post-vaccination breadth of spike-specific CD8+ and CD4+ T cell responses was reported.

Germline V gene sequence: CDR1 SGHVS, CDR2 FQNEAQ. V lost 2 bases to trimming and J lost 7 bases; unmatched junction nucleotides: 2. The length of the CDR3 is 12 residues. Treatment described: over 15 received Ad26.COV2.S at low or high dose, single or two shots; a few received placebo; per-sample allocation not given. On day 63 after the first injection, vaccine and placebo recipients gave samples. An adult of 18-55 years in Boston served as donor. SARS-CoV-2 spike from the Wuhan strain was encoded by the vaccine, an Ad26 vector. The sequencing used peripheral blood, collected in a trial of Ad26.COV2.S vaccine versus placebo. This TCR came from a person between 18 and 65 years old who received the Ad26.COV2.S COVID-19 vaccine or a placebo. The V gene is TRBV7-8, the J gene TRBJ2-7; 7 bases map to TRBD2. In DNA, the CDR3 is TGTGCCAGCAGCTTACAGCGGGGTGAGCAGTACTTC. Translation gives CASSLQRGEQYF.